The T cell receptor beta chain described here comes from a study of T-cell memory formation after mild COVID-19. TCRdb re-called the 5' RACE reads through MiXCR, storing one row per CDR3 protein. The sample has 250,000 to 300,000 distinct CDR3 sequences; 15% to 20% are singletons. Study findings and constraints: Shrinking CD4+ clones resided mostly in CM and EM, and CD8+ ones in EMRA. Cross-reactive memory apparently joined, as some responding clones appeared in pre-infection memory.

In regard to this clonotype: Its antigen is currently unknown.

Input material: PBMCs or a T cell subset sorted from them (not recorded which). This clonotype was obtained from a man aged 18-30 years who had mild COVID-19 (a few samples of this study predate the infection). Cell type and time point are not known.

CDR3 DNA: TGTGCCAGCAGACGCCCCCAGGACGGGGAGACCCAGTACTTC. Translated, it gives CASRRPQDGETQYF. This sequence joins TRBV6-6 and TRBJ2-5; the D is unclear. The CDR3 has 14 amino acids. The V gene lost 6 bases and the J gene lost 5 bases, with 16 bases spanning the gap. Per germline, CDR1 MNHNY and CDR2 SVGAGI (reference sequence).